Listed below are T cell receptor beta chains from one sample, sequenced in a study of cytomegalovirus exposure and HLA in healthy donors. The repertoire was sequenced with immunoSEQ multiplex PCR; TCRdb's copy has only in-frame clones and lacks some. The sample consists of 90,000 to 110,000 clones, around 83% of them appearing once. The source material was PBMCs. The receptors here all came from a woman between 18 and 30 years old in good health and CMV-seropositive. Both conserved end residues are part of each CDR3. The D gene is left open where the match is weak. Size values are once, few and many counts, or a class for expanded clones, and some rows have none.

TRBJ2-2,many,TRBV7-8,.,CASVRGSSTGELFF,TGTGCCAGCGTGCGGGGATCTAGCACCGGGGAGCTGTTTTTT
TRBJ2-5,.,TRBV28,TRBD2,CASSPGLAVPWETQYF,TGTGCCAGCAGCCCCGGACTAGCGGTCCCCTGGGAGACCCAGTACTTC
TRBJ2-2,.,TRBV29-1,TRBD1,CSVAYRGLPNTGELFF,TGCAGCGTTGCCTACAGGGGCCTACCGAACACCGGGGAGCTGTTTTTT
TRBJ2-1,.,TRBV11-2,.,CASSQLSAHGEEQFF,TGTGCCAGCAGCCAACTATCGGCCCACGGGGAGGAGCAGTTCTTC
TRBJ2-2,.,TRBV28,.,CASSLYGGTGLNTGELFF,TGTGCCAGCAGTTTATACGGGGGGACAGGCTTGAACACCGGGGAGCTGTTTTTT
TRBJ1-5,.,TRBV4-1,.,CASSQELRGAGQPQHF,TGCGCCAGCAGCCAAGAACTGCGGGGCGCAGGTCAGCCCCAGCATTTT
TRBJ2-2,.,TRBV7-9,TRBD1,CASSSGTGYTGELFF,TGTGCCAGCAGCTCCGGGACAGGGTACACCGGGGAGCTGTTTTTT
TRBJ1-1,.,TRBV6-1,.,CASTLIAAAFF,TGTGCCAGCACCCTGATCGCAGCGGCTTTCTTT
TRBJ1-2,once,TRBV18,.,CASSKTDASNYGYTF,TGTGCCAGCTCAAAGACAGACGCCTCTAACTATGGCTACACCTTC
TRBJ1-6,.,TRBV6-4,.,CASSGDNNSPLHF,TGTGCCAGCAGTGGGGACAATAATTCACCCCTCCACTTT
TRBJ2-4,few,TRBV30,TRBD2,CAWSLAGGGNIQYF,TGTGCCTGGTCCCTAGCGGGAGGGGGAAACATTCAGTACTTC
TRBJ2-7,few,TRBV6-1,TRBD1,CASSLDRGPYEQYF,TGTGCCAGCAGCCTGGACAGGGGGCCCTACGAGCAGTACTTC
TRBJ1-1,.,TRBV6-1,.,CASSRVEGSGSEAFF,TGTGCCAGCAGCCGAGTCGAAGGGTCGGGGTCGGAAGCTTTCTTT
TRBJ2-1,.,TRBV18,TRBD2,CASSPQAGGWPEQFF,TGTGCCAGCTCACCACAGGCGGGAGGGTGGCCTGAGCAGTTCTTC
TRBJ2-7,once,TRBV28,.,CASSPLNERLYEQYF,TGTGCCAGCAGTCCACTAAACGAGAGATTATACGAGCAGTACTTC
TRBJ2-3,once,TRBV6-1,TRBD2,CASSPGLSADTQYF,TGTGCCAGCAGCCCGGGACTAAGCGCAGATACGCAGTATTTT
TRBJ2-2,.,TRBV5-1,TRBD1,CASSDRQGVTGELFF,TGCGCCAGCAGTGACCGACAGGGTGTGACCGGGGAGCTGTTTTTT
TRBJ2-3,.,TRBV7-3,TRBD1,CASSSGQSTDTQYF,TGTGCCAGCAGCTCGGGACAGAGCACAGATACGCAGTATTTT
TRBJ2-3,.,TRBV11-2,TRBD2,CASSLTSGGPGTDTQYF,TGTGCCAGCAGCTTAACTAGCGGGGGGCCGGGCACAGATACGCAGTATTTT
TRBJ2-7,.,TRBV5-5,TRBD2,CASSFGLAGEKYEQYF,TGTGCCAGCAGCTTTGGTCTAGCGGGAGAGAAGTACGAGCAGTACTTC
TRBJ1-4,.,TRBV5-1,.,CASKDGATNEKLFF,TGCGCCAGCAAAGACGGGGCAACTAATGAAAAACTGTTTTTT
TRBJ2-3,.,TRBV9,TRBD2,CASSVGASGSWDTQYF,TGTGCCAGCAGCGTAGGGGCTAGCGGGAGTTGGGATACGCAGTATTTT
TRBJ1-4,.,TRBV28,.,CASSLLTAVNEKLFF,TGTGCCAGCAGTTTGTTGACAGCCGTTAATGAAAAACTGTTTTTT
TRBJ2-1,.,TRBV20-1,.,CSATTSTEQFF,TGCAGTGCTACTACTAGCACTGAGCAGTTCTTC
TRBJ2-1,once,TRBV14,TRBD2,CASSPGTSDSNEQFF,TGTGCCAGCAGCCCCGGGACTAGCGATTCGAATGAGCAGTTCTTC
TRBJ2-3,once,TRBV2,TRBD2,CASSERSGRAREDTQYF,TGTGCCAGCAGTGAAAGGAGCGGGAGGGCCCGTGAAGATACGCAGTATTTT